The 3 T cell receptor beta chains listed next were all sequenced from one sample in a study of blood T cell repertoires in COVID-19. The protocol was immunoSEQ multiplex PCR, while the TCRdb copy is restricted to in-frame clones and leaves out a portion. The data hold about 180,000 clones, with about 91% observed a single time. Sequencing was carried out using peripheral blood. The receptors here all came from a woman aged 25 to 39 with acute or convalescent COVID-19.

This clone occurred a few times. J is TRBJ1-1 and V is TRBV24-1; 8 nucleotides agree with TRBD1. Germline loops: CDR1 KGHDR, CDR2 SFDVKD. V shed 2 bases and J 9 bases; nucleotides not matched to a gene: 10. The length of the CDR3 is 15 residues. The CDR3 nucleotides are TGTGCCACCAGTGATTCGTCAAGACAGGGGAACAAAGCTTTCTTT. It encodes CATSDSSRQGNKAFF.

V gene TRBV28 combines with J gene TRBJ2-5, with D possibly matching TRBD1 (6 bases). The ends were cut back, 5 bases at V and 1 base at J, with 17 bases in the middle. CDR3 size: 16 residues. CDR1 MDHEN and CDR2 SYDVKM come from the germline V gene. The chain's CDR3 is CASSPMGARSQETQYF. CDR3 DNA: TGTGCCAGCAGTCCCATGGGGGCCCGATCCCAAGAGACCCAGTACTTC.

The chain has TRBV11-2 and TRBJ2-1; 16 bases are a match to TRBD2. Germline V gene sequence: CDR1 SGHAT, CDR2 FQNNGV. The CDR3 spans 17 residues. The V and J ends lost 5 bases and 9 bases, in that order; junction bases with no gene match: 10. The CDR3 spells CASSPGLAGGPRREQFF. For the CDR3, the DNA is TGTGCCAGCAGCCCGGGACTAGCGGGAGGGCCAAGGCGTGAGCAGTTCTTC.